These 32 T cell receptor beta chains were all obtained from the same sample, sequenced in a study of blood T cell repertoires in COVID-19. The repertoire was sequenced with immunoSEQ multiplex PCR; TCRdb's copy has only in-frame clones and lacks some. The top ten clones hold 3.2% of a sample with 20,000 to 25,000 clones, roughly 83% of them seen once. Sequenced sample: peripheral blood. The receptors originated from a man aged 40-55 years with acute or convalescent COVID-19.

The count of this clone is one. The CDR3 DNA follows: TGTGCCAGTAGTATTTCTGGCAGGAACACTGAAGCTTTCTTT. This codes for CASSISGRNTEAFF. The rearrangement uses TRBV19 and TRBJ1-1, with D unclear. CDR3 length equals 14 residues. Trimming stripped 3 bases from V and 1 base from J, with 9 bases between. Germline V gives CDR1 LNHDA, CDR2 SQIVND (reference sequence).

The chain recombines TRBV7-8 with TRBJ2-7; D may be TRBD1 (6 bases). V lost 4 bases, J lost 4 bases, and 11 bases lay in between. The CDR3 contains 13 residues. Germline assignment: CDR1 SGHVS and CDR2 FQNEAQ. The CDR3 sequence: CASSSKTGYEQYF. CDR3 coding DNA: TGTGCCAGCAGCTCCAAGACAGGATACGAGCAGTACTTC. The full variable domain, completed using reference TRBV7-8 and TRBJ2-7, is GAGVSQSPRYKVAKRGQDVALRCDPISGHVSLFWYQQALGQGPEFLTYFQNEAQLDKSGLPSDRFFAERPEGSVSTLKIQRTQQEDSAVYLCASSSKTGYEQYFGPGTRLTVT.

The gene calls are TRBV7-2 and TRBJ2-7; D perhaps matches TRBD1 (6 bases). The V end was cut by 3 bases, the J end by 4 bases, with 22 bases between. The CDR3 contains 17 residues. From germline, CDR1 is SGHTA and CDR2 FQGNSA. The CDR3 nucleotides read TGTGCCAGCAGCTTGGACAGACCCCTACGCTCCAGTTACGAGCAGTACTTC. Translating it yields CASSLDRPLRSSYEQYF.

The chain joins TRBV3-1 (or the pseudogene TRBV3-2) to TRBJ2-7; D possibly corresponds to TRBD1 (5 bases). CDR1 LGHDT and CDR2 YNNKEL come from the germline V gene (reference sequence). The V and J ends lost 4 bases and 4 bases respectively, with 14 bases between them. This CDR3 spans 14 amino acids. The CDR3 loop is CASSPLRQLYEQYF. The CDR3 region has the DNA TGTGCCAGCAGCCCTTTGAGACAGCTGTACGAGCAGTACTTC.

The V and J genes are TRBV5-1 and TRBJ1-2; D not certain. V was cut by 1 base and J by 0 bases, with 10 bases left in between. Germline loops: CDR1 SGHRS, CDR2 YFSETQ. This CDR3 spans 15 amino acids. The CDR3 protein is CASSLQQTPNYGYTF. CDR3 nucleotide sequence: TGCGCCAGCAGCTTGCAACAAACCCCTAACTATGGCTACACCTTC. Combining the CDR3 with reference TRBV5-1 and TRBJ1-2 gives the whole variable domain KAGVTQTPRYLIKTRGQQVTLSCSPISGHRSVSWYQQTPGQGLQFLFEYFSETQRNKGNFPGRFSGRQFSNSRSEMNVSTLELGDSALYLCASSLQQTPNYGYTFGSGTRLTVV.

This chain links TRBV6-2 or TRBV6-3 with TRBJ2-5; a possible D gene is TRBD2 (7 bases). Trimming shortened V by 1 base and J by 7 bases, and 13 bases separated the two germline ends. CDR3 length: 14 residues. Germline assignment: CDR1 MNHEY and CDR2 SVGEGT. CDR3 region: CASSYWGGGRTQYF. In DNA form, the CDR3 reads TGTGCCAGCAGTTACTGGGGGGGCGGACGGACCCAGTACTTC.

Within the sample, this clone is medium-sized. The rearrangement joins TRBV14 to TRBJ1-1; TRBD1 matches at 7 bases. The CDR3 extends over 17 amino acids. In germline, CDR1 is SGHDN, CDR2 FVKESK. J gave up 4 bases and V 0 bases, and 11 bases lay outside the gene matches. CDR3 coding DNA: TGTGCCAGCAGCCAAGAATTGACAGGGACCATCCTCACTGAAGCTTTCTTT. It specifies CASSQELTGTILTEAFF. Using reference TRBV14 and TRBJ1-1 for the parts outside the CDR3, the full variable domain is EAGVTQFPSHSVIEKGQTVTLRCDPISGHDNLYWYRRVMGKEIKFLLHFVKESKQDESGMPNNRFLAERTGGTYSTLKVQPAELEDSGVYFCASSQELTGTILTEAFFGQGTRLTVV.

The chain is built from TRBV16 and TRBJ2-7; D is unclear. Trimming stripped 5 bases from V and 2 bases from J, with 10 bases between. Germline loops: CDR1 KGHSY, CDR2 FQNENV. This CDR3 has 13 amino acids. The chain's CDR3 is CASSLDLAYEQYF. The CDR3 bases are TGTGCCAGCAGCTTAGACTTGGCCTACGAGCAGTACTTC.

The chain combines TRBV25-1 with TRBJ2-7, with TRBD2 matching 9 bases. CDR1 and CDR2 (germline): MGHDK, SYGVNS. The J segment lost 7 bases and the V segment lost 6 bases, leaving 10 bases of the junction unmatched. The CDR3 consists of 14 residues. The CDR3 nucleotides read TGTGCCAGCAGGGGCGAGGTGGCGGGAGGGGAGCAGTACTTC. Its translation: CASRGEVAGGEQYF.

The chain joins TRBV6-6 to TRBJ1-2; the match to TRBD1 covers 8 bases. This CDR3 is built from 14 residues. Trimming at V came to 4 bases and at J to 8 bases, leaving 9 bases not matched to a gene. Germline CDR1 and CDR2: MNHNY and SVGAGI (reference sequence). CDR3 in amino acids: CASSSSGQVFGYTF. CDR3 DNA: TGTGCCAGCAGTTCGTCGGGACAGGTATTCGGCTACACCTTC.

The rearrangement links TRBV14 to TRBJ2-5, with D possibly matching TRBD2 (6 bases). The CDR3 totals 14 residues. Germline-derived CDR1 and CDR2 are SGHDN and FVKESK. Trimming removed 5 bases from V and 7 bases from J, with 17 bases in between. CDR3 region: CASSWDLAMGTQYF. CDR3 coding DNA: TGTGCCAGCAGCTGGGACCTAGCGATGGGGACCCAGTACTTC.

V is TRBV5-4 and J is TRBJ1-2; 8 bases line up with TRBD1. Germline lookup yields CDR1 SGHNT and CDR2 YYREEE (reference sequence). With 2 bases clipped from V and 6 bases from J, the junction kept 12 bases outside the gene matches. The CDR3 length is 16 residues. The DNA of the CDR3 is TGTGCCAGCAGCTTCGGGACAGGCGCCTCGAGGGATGGCTACACCTTC. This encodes CASSFGTGASRDGYTF.

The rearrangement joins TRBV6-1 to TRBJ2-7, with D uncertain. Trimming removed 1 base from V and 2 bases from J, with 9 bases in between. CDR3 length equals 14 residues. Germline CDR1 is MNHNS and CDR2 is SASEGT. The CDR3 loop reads CASSEVGLTYEQYF. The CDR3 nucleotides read TGTGCCAGCAGTGAAGTTGGGCTAACCTACGAGCAGTACTTC.

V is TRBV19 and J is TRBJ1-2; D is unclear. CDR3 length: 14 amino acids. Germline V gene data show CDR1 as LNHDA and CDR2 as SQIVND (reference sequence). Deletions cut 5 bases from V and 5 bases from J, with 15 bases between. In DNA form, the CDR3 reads TGTGCCAGTAGTGACCCTCCACTAGGGTATGGCTACACCTTC. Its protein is CASSDPPLGYGYTF.

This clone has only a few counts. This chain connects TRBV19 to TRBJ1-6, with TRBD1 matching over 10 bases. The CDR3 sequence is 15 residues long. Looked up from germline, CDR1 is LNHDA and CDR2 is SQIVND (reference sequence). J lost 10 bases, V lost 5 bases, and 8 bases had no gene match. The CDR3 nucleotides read TGTGCCAGTAGTGCCCGGGACAGGGGACGCTCACCCCTCCACTTT. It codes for CASSARDRGRSPLHF.

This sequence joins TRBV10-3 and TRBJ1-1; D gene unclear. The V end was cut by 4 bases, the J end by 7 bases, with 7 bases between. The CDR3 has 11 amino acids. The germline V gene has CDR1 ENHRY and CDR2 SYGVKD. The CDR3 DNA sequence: TGTGCCATCAGTGGCCGCAGTGAAGCTTTCTTT. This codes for CAISGRSEAFF.

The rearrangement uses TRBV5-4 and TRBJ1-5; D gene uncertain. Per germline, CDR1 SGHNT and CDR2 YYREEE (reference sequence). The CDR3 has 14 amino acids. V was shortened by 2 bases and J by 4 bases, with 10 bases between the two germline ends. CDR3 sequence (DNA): TGTGCCAGCAGCTTTGGCGGGAGAAATCAGCCCCAGCATTTT. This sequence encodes CASSFGGRNQPQHF.

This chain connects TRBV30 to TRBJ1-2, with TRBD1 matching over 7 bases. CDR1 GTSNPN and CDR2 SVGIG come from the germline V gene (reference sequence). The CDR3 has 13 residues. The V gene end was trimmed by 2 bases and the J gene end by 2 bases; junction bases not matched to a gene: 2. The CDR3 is CAWSQGVNYGYTF. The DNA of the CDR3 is TGTGCCTGGAGTCAGGGGGTAAACTATGGCTACACCTTC.

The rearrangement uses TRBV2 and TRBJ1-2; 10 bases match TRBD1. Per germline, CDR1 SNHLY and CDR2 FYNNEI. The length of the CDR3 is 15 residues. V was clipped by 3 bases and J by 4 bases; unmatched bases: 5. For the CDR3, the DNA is TGTGCCAGCAGTGACCGACAGGGGGCGATCTATGGCTACACCTTC. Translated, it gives CASSDRQGAIYGYTF. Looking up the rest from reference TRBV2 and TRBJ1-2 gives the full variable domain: EPEVTQTPSHQVTQMGQEVILRCVPISNHLYFYWYRQILGQKVEFLVSFYNNEISEKSEIFDDQFSVERPDGSNFTLKIRSTKLEDSAMYFCASSDRQGAIYGYTFGSGTRLTVV.

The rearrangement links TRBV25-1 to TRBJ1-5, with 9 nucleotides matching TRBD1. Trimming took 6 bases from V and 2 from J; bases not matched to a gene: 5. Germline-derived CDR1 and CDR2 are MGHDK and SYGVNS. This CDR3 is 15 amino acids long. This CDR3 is CASSGQGSGNQPQHF. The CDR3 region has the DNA TGTGCCAGCAGCGGACAGGGGAGCGGCAATCAGCCCCAGCATTTT.

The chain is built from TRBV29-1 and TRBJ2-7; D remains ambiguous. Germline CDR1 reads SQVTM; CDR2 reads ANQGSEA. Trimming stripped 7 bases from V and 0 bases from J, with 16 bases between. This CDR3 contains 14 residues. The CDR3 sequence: CSGSMGQDSYEQYF. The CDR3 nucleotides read TGCAGCGGATCCATGGGTCAGGACTCCTACGAGCAGTACTTC.

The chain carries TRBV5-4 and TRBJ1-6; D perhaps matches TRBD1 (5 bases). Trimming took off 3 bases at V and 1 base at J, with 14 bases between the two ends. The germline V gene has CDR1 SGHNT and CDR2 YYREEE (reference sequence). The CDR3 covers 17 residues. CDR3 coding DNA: TGTGCCAGCAGCTCGGATGAGGGGAGGTCCTATAATTCACCCCTCCACTTT. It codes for CASSSDEGRSYNSPLHF.

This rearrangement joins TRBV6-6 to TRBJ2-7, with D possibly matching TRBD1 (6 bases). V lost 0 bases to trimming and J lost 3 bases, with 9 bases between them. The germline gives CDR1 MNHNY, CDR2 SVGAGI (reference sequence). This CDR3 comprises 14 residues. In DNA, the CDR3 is TGTGCCAGCAGTTACTCTGACAGGAACTACGAGCAGTACTTC. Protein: CASSYSDRNYEQYF.

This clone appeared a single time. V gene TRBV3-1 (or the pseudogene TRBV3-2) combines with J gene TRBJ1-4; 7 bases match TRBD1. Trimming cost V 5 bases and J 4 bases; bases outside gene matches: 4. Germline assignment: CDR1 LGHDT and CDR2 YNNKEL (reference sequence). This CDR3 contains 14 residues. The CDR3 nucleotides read TGTGCCAGCAGCTACAGGGGACTTAATGAAAAACTGTTTTTT. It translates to CASSYRGLNEKLFF.

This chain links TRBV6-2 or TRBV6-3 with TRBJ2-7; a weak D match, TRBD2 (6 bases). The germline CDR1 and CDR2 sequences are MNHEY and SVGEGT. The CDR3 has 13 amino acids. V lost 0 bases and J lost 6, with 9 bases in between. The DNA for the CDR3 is TGTGCCAGCAGTTACTCGGGGGGTACCGAGCAGTACTTC. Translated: CASSYSGGTEQYF.

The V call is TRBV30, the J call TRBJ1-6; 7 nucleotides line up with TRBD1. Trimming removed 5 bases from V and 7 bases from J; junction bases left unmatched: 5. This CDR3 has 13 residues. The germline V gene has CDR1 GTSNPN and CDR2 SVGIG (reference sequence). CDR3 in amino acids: CAWGGTDNSPLHF. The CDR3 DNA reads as TGTGCCTGGGGAGGGACAGACAATTCACCCCTCCACTTT.

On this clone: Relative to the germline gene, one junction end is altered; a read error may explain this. The chain's CDR3 is CASSYPTGVDTQYF. Here the CDR3 DNA reads TGTGCTAGCAGCTACCCGACAGGGGTAGATACGCAGTATTTT. The chain couples TRBV7-7 to TRBJ2-3; 8 nucleotides match TRBD1. This CDR3 comprises 14 residues. CDR1 is SSHAT and CDR2 is FNYEAQ in the germline V gene (reference sequence).

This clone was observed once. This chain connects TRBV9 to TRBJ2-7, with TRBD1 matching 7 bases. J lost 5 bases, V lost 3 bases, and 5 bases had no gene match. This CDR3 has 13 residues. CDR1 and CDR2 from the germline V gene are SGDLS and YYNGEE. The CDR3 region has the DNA TGTGCCAGCAGCGGGAACAGGGGAGACGAGCAGTACTTC. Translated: CASSGNRGDEQYF.

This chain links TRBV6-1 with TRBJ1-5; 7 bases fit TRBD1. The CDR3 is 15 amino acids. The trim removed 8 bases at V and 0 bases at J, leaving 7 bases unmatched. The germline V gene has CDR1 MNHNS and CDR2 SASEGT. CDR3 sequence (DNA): TGTGCCAGCTTCCCGGGACAGAATAGCAATCAGCCCCAGCATTTT. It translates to CASFPGQNSNQPQHF.

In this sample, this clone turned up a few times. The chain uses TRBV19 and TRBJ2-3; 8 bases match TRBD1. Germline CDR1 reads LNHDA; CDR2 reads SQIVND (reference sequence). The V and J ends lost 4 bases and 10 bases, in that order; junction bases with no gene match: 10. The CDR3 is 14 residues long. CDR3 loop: CASSSRGPDISQYF. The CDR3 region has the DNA TGTGCCAGTAGTAGCAGGGGGCCAGATATTTCGCAGTATTTT.

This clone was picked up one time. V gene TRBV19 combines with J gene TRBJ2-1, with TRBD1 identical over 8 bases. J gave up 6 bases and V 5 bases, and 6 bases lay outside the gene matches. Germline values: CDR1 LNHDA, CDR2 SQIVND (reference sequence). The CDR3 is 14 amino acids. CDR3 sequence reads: CASSRTGNLNEQFF. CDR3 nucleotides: TGTGCCAGTAGTCGGACAGGGAATCTCAATGAGCAGTTCTTC.

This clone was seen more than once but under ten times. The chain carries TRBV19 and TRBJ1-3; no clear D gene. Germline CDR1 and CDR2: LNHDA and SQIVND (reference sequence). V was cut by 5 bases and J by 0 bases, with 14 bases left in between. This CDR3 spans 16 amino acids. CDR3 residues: CASSSGIYFSGNTIYF. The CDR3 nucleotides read TGTGCCAGTAGTTCCGGTATTTACTTCTCTGGAAACACCATATATTTT.